The present T cell receptor beta chain was sequenced within a study of blood T cells in healthy people across ages. Then a second PCR, running about 7 to 11 cycles, was carried out with a sample-barcoded 5' primer and a J-beta primer mix. MiXCR, applied by TCRdb to the 5' RACE reads, yields one record per CDR3 protein. The sample has 550,000 to 650,000 distinct CDR3 sequences, about 29% seen once; the top ten hold about 3.3%. The CDR3 loop spans 15 amino acids. Trimming cost V 2 bases and J 3 bases, with 13 bases left between them. Germline CDR1 is MNHEY and CDR2 is SVGAGI. The same sample was also studied in work on T cells of mothers and their children.

The chain is built from TRBV6-5 and TRBJ2-5, with D perhaps being TRBD1 or TRBD2 (5 bases each). The source of this sequence is a boy between 2 and 10 years old in good health. Material for sequencing was blood. The CDR3 region is CASSYLGVGKETQYF. The DNA of the CDR3 is TGTGCCAGCAGTTACCTGGGGGTGGGAAAAGAGACCCAGTACTTC.